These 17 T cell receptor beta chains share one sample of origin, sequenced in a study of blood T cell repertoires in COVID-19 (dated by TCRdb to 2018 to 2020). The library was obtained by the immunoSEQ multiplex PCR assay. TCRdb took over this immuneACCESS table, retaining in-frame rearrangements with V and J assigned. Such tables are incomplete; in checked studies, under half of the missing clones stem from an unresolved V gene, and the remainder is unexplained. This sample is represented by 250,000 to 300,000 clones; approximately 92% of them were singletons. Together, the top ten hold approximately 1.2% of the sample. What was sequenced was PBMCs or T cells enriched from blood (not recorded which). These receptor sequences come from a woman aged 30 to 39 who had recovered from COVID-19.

Here the CDR3 reads CASSAPGLAGSGTGELFF. As DNA, the CDR3 is TGTGCCAGCAGCGCCCCGGGACTAGCGGGATCGGGAACCGGGGAGCTGTTTTTT. The rearrangement uses TRBV7-2 and TRBJ2-2; 13 nucleotides agree with TRBD2. This CDR3 has 18 residues. CDR1 and CDR2 (germline): SGHTA, FQGNSA. J gave up 5 bases and V 5 bases, and 11 bases lay outside the gene matches. The full variable domain, in which reference TRBV7-2 and TRBJ2-2 provide the parts outside the CDR3, is GAGVSQSPSNKVTEKGKDVELRCDPISGHTALYWYRQSLGQGLEFLIYFQGNSAPDKSGLPSDRFSAERTGGSVSTLTIQRTQQEDSAVYLCASSAPGLAGSGTGELFFGEGSRLTVL.

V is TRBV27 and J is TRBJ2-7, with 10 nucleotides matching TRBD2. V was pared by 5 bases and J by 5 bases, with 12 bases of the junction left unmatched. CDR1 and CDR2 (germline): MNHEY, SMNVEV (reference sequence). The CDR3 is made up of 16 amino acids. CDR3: CASSGRGAGGFHEQYF. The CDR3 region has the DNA TGTGCCAGCAGTGGAAGGGGAGCGGGAGGGTTTCACGAGCAGTACTTC.

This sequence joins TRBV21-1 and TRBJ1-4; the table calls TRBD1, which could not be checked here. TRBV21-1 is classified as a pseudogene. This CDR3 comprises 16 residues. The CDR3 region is CASSSSPGQGNEKLFF. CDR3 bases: TGTGCCAGCAGTTCTTCCCCGGGACAGGGGAATGAAAAACTGTTTTTT.

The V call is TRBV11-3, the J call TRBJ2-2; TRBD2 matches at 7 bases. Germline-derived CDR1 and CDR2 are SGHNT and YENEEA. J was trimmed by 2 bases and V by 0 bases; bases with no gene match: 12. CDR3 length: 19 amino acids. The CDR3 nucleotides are TGTGCCAGCAGCTTAGAGCGGACTAGGAAGGGCAATAACACCGGGGAGCTGTTTTTT. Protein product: CASSLERTRKGNNTGELFF. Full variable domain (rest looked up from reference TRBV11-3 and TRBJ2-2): EAGVVQSPRYKIIEKKQPVAFWCNPISGHNTLYWYLQNLGQGPELLIRYENEEAVDDSQLPKDRFSAERLKGVDSTLKIQPAELGDSAVYLCASSLERTRKGNNTGELFFGEGSRLTVL.

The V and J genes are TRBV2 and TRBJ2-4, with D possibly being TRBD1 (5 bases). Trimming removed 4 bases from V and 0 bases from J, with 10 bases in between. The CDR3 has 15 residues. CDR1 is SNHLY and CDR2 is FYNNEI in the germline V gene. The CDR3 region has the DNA TGTGCCAGCAGTGGGACATTTCTAGCCAAAAACATTCAGTACTTC. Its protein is CASSGTFLAKNIQYF.

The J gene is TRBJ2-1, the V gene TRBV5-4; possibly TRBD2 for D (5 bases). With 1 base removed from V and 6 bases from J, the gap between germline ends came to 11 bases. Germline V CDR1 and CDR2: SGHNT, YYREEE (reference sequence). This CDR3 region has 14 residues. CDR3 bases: TGTGCCAGCAGCTTGAAGGGCGCGGGCAATGAGCAGTTCTTC. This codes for CASSLKGAGNEQFF.

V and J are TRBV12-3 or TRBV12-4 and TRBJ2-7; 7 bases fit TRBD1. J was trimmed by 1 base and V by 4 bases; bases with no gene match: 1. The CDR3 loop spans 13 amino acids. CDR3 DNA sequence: TGTGCCAGCAGTTGGACAGGTTCCTACGAGCAGTACTTC. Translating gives CASSWTGSYEQYF.

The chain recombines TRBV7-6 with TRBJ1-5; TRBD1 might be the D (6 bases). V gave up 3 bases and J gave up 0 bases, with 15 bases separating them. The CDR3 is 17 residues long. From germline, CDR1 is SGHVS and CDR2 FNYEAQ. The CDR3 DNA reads TGTGCCAGCAGCTTGGGCACAGGGCACTATAGCAATCAGCCCCAGCATTTT. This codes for CASSLGTGHYSNQPQHF.

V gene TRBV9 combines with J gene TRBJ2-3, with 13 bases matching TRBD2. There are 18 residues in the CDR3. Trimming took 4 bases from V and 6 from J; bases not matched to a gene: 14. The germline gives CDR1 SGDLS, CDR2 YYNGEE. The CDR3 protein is CASSPPQRTSGRFDTQYF. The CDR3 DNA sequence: TGTGCCAGCAGCCCCCCCCAAAGGACTAGCGGGAGATTTGATACGCAGTATTTT.

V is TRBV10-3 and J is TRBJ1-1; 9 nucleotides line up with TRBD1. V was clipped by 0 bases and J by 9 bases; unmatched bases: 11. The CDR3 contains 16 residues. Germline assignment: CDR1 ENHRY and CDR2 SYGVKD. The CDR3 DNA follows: TGTGCCATCAGTGAGTCCTCGCTGGGACAGGGACCCAAAGCTTTCTTT. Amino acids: CAISESSLGQGPKAFF.

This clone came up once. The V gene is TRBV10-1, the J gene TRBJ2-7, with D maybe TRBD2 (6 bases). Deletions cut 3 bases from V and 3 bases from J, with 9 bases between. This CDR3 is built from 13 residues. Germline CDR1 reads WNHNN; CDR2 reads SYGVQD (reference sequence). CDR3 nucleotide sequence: TGCGCCAGCAGTGAAGGAGGGGTCTACGAGCAGTACTTC. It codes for CASSEGGVYEQYF.

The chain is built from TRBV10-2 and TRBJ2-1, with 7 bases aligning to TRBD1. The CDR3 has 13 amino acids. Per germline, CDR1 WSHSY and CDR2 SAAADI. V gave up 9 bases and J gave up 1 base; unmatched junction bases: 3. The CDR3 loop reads CASHRGSYNEQFF. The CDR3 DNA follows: TGCGCCAGTCACAGGGGTTCCTACAATGAGCAGTTCTTC.

CDR3 region: CASSQKRDRAVAFF. The CDR3 DNA reads TGTGCCAGCAGCCAAAAAAGAGACAGGGCGGTGGCTTTCTTT. The chain combines TRBV5-4 with TRBJ1-1; 7 nucleotides match TRBD1. Looked up from germline, CDR1 is SGHNT and CDR2 is YYREEE (reference sequence). The CDR3 runs to 14 residues. V shed 4 bases, J shed 11 bases, and the junction held 14 bases outside the gene matches.

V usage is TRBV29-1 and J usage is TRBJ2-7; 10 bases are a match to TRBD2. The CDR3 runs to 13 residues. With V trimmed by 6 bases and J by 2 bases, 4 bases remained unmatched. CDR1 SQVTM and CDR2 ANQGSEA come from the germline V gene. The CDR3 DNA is TGCAGCGTCCAAGGACTAGCGGCCTACGAGCAGTACTTC. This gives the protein CSVQGLAAYEQYF.

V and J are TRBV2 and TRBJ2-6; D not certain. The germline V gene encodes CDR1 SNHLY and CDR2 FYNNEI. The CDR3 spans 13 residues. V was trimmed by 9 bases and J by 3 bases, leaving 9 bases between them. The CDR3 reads CARLTYGANVLTF. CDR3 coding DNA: TGTGCCAGGTTAACTTATGGGGCCAACGTCCTGACTTTC.

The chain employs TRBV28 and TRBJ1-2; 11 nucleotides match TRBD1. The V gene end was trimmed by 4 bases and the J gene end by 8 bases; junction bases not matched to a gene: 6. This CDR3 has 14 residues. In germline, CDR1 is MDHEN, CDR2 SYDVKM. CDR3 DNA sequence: TGTGCCAGCAGTTCGGACAGGGGGCTGAAAGGCTACACCTTC. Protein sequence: CASSSDRGLKGYTF.

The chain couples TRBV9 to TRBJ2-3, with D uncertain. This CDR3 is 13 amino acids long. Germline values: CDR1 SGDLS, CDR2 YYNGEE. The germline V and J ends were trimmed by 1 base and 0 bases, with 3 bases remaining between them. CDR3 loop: CASSVLSTDTQYF. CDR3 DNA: TGTGCCAGCAGCGTACTCAGCACAGATACGCAGTATTTT.